The T cell receptor beta chain under discussion was sequenced for a study of response to subunit inactivated influenza vaccine. General study findings and limits: The authors offered the suggestion that each seasonal influenza vaccination recruits few new T cells.

V was pared by 0 bases and J by 2 bases, with 10 bases between. From germline, CDR1 is DFQATT and CDR2 SNEGSKA (reference sequence). The CDR3 loop spans 14 amino acids. Worth noting for this clonotype: Its antigen is not known.

TCRdb recomputed calls from the RT-PCR reads with MiXCR, one row per CDR3 protein. In the table there are 650,000 to 700,000 distinct CDR3 sequences, about a sixth of which are singletons. The source material was PBMCs from blood, sampled approximately 13 days after vaccination. This chain joins TRBV20-1 and TRBJ2-5, with a weak D call TRBD1 (6 bases). This receptor was identified in a man aged 50 or older who received an inactivated influenza vaccine. The CDR3 coding sequence is TGCAGTGCTAGAGATCGGGACAAGCAAGAGACCCAGTACTTC. It encodes CSARDRDKQETQYF.